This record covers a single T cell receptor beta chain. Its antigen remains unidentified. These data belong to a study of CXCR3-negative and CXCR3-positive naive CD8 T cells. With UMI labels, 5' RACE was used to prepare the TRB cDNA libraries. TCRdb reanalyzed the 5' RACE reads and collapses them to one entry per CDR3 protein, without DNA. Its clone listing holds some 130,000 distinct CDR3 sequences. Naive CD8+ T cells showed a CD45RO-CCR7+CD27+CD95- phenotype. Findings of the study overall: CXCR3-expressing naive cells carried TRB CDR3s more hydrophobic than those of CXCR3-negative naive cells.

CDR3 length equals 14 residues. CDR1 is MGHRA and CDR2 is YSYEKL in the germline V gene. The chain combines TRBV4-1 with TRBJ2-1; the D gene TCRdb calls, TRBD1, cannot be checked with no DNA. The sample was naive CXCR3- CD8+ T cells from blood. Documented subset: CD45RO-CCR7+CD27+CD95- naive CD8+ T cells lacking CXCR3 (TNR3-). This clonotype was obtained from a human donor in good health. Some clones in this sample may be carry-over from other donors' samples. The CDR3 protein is CASSQGGHSSEQFF.